A single sample is the source of the 6 T cell receptor beta chains below, sequenced in a study of glioma-infiltrating T cells after dendritic cell vaccination. Sequencing used immunoSEQ multiplex PCR; TCRdb keeps in-frame clones, though not all of them. The sample lists 2,500 to 3,000 clones, over 75% occurring once. Time point denoted: after dendritic cell vaccination, including at tumor progression/relapse. Autologous tumor lysate was loaded overnight onto monocyte-derived dendritic cells grown approximately seven days with IL-4 and GM-CSF. The sequencing here drew on tumor tissue, taken after dendritic cell vaccination. The receptor set was obtained from a human donor with glioblastoma.

The chain employs TRBV6-5 and TRBJ1-3; D unresolved. This CDR3 region has 16 residues. Germline lookup yields CDR1 MNHEY and CDR2 SVGAGI. With 0 bases removed from V and 0 bases from J, the gap between germline ends came to 9 bases. The DNA for the CDR3 is TGTGCCAGCAGTTACTCGAGGCCGAGCTCTGGAAACACCATATATTTT. Amino acids: CASSYSRPSSGNTIYF.

The J gene is TRBJ2-3, the V gene TRBV4-3, with 9 bases aligning to TRBD2. This CDR3 is 18 amino acids long. Germline V gene lookup returns CDR1 LGHNA and CDR2 YSLEER. V shed 0 bases and J 2 bases; nucleotides not matched to a gene: 9. The CDR3 spells CASSQDWGAGGATDTQYF. The CDR3 DNA follows: TGCGCCAGCAGCCAAGATTGGGGTGCGGGGGGGGCCACAGATACGCAGTATTTT.

Regarding this clone: A junction end diverges from the germline sequence, so it may reflect a read error. This chain joins TRBV15 and TRBJ2-5; the D gene is possibly TRBD1 (6 bases). Looked up from germline, CDR1 is LNHNV and CDR2 is YYDKDF (reference sequence). There are 13 residues in the CDR3. The CDR3 sequence: CATSGTYQETQYF. CDR3 sequence (DNA): TGTGCCACCAGCGGGACATACCAGGAGACCCAGTACTTC.

With respect to this clone: This sample also contains other DNA sequences that code for the same CDR3. The chain recombines TRBV9 with TRBJ1-6, with D perhaps TRBD1 (6 bases). The length of the CDR3 is 17 residues. Germline loops: CDR1 SGDLS, CDR2 YYNGEE. V lost 0 bases and J 13 bases, leaving 23 bases between the germline ends. The CDR3 is CASSVELWTDSGSPLHF. The CDR3 DNA is TGTGCCAGCAGCGTAGAATTATGGACGGACAGCGGATCCCCCCTCCACTTT.

The chain carries TRBV7-2 and TRBJ1-2, with D perhaps TRBD1 (5 bases). Trimming shortened V by 2 bases and J by 4 bases, and 14 bases separated the two germline ends. From germline, CDR1 is SGHTA and CDR2 FQGNSA. The CDR3 is 15 residues long. This chain's CDR3 is CASSLFLSQAYGYTF. The CDR3 bases are TGTGCCAGCAGCTTATTCCTTTCACAGGCCTATGGCTACACCTTC. Full variable domain (outside the CDR3, taken from reference TRBV7-2 and TRBJ1-2): GAGVSQSPSNKVTEKGKDVELRCDPISGHTALYWYRQSLGQGLEFLIYFQGNSAPDKSGLPSDRFSAERTGGSVSTLTIQRTQQEDSAVYLCASSLFLSQAYGYTFGSGTRLTVV.

The chain recombines TRBV19 with TRBJ1-2; D is possibly TRBD1 (6 bases). V was clipped by 7 bases and J by 3 bases, with 15 bases between them. CDR1 LNHDA and CDR2 SQIVND come from the germline V gene (reference sequence). There are 14 residues in the CDR3. CDR3: CASTQPGGDYGYTF. CDR3 DNA sequence: TGTGCCAGTACCCAACCGGGGGGCGACTATGGCTACACCTTC.